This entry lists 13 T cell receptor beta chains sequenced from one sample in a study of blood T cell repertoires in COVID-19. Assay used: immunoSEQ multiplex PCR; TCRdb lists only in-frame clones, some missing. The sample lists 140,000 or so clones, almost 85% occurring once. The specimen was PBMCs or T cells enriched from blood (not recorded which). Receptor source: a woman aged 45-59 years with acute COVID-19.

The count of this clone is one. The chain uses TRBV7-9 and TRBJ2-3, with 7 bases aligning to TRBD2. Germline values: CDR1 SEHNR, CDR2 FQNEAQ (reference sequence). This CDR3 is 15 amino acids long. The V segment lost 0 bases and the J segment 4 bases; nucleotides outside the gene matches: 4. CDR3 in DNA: TGTGCCAGCAGCTTAGCGGGAGGGCCGCCAGATACGCAGTATTTT. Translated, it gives CASSLAGGPPDTQYF.

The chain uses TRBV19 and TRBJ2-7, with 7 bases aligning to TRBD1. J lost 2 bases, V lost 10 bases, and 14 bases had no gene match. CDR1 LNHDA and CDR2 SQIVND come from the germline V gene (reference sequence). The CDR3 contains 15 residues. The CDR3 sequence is CANGTATRRPYEQYF. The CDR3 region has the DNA TGTGCCAACGGGACAGCCACACGACGACCCTACGAGCAGTACTTC.

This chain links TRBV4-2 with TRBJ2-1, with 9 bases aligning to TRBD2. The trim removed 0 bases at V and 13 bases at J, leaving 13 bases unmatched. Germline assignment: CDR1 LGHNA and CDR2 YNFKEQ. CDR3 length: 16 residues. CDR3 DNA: TGTGCCAGCAGCCAAGAAGGGACTAGCCAAACCTTATTACAGTTCTTC. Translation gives CASSQEGTSQTLLQFF.

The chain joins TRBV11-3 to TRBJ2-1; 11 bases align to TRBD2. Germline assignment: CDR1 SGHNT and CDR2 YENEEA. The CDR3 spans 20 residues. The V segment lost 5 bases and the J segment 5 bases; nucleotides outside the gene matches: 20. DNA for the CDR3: TGTGCCAGCAGCCGACCCCGACTAGCGGGAAGGGGCCTATCCCACAATGAGCAGTTCTTC. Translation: CASSRPRLAGRGLSHNEQFF.

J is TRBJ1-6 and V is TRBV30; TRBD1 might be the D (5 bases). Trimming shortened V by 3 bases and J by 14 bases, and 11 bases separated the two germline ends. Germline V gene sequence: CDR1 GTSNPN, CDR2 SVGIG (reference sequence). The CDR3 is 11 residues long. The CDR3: CAWSPGSSLHF. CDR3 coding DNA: TGTGCCTGGAGCCCAGGGTCGTCCCTCCACTTT. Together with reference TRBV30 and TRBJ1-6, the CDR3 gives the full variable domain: SQTIHQWPATLVQPVGSPLSLECTVEGTSNPNLYWYRQAAGRGLQLLFYSVGIGQISSEVPQNLSASRPQDRQFILSSKKLLLSDSGFYLCAWSPGSSLHFGNGTRLTVT.

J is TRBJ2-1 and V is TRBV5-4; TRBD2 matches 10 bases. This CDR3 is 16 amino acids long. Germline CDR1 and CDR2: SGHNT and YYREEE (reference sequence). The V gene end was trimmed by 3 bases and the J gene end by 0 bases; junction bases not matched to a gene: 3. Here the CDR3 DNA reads TGTGCCAGCAGCTCCTCTAGCGGGAGCTCCTACAATGAGCAGTTCTTC. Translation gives CASSSSSGSSYNEQFF.

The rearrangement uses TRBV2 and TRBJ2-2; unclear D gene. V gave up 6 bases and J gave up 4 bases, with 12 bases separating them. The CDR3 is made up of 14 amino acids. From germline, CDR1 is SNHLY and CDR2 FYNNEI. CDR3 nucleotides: TGTGCCAGCAGCGCGAATCGAGTCACCGGGGAGCTGTTTTTT. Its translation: CASSANRVTGELFF.

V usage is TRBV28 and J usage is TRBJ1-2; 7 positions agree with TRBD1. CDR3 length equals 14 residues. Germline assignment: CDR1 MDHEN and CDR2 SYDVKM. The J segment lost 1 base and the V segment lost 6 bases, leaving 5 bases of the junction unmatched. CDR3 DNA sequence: TGTGCCAGCAGCCCCACAGGGGTTAACTATGGCTACACCTTC. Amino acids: CASSPTGVNYGYTF.

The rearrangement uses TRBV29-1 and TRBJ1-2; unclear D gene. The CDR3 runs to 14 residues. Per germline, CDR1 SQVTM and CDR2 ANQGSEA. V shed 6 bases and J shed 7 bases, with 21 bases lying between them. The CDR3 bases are TGCAGCGTCCAGACTCCCCGAGGTGACCCTGGCTACACCTTC. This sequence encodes CSVQTPRGDPGYTF.

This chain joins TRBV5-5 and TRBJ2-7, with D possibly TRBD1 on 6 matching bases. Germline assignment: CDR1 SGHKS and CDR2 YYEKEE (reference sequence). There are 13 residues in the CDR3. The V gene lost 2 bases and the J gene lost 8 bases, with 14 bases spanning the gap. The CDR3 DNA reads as TGTGCCAGCAGCTTTGATTACAGGGTTAAGCAGTACTTC. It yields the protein CASSFDYRVKQYF.

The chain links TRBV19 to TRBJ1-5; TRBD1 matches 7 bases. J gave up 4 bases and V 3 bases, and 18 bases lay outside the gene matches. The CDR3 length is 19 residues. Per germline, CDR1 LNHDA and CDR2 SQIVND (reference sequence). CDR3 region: CASSIRPQGQGRRNQPQHF. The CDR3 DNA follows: TGTGCCAGTAGTATCCGCCCACAGGGGCAGGGTCGCCGAAATCAGCCCCAGCATTTT.

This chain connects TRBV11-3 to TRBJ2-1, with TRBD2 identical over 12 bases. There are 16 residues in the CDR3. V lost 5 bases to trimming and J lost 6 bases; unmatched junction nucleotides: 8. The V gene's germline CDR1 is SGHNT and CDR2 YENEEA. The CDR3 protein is CASSLHTSGRFNEQFF. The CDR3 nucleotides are TGTGCCAGCAGCCTCCATACTAGCGGGAGGTTCAATGAGCAGTTCTTC.

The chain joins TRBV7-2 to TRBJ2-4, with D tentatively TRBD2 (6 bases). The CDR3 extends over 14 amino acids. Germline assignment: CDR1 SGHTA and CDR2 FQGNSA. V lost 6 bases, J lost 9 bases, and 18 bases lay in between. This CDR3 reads CASSIETRGGIQYF. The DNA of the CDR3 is TGTGCCAGCAGTATCGAGACTAGGGGAGGCATTCAGTACTTC.